This T cell receptor beta chain is from a study of shared clonotypes between healthy human individuals (dated by TCRdb to 2019 to 2021). With regard to the full study: A couple of women and three men aged 18 to 49 years were included in the cohort. Per donor, three plates each were used for CD4 naive and CD4 memory, two for CD8 naive, and one for CD8 memory. The study deeply sequenced blood TCR repertoires of five healthy adults to estimate repertoire size and the extent of clonotype sharing between individuals. Different laboratories and diverse techniques were used to prepare libraries and sequence TCR repertoires, to increase sequencing depth and limit assay-specific biases. Leukapheresis yielded between about 0.9 and 9.5 billion PBMCs per donor. The investigation overall reported the following: About 5% of naive CD4, around 4% of naive CD8, roughly 2.4% of memory CD4, and 0.35% to 0.4% of memory CD8 clonotypes were shared across several donors. Based on pairwise subsampling, the degree of clonotype sharing among donors was expected to be affected by sequencing depth. Sampling was limited to blood, and TCR repertoires in tissue likely differ from TCR repertoires in blood. Clonotypes shared by all four sorted-subset donors showed higher generation probabilities than non-shared clonotypes. Because the study included only a small number of donors, the genetic and exposure-history diversity represented was limited. Naive subsets generally had larger estimated clonotype richness than memory subsets. Even with the large sequencing depth, rarefaction of the sorted-subset datasets indicated that sequencing was incomplete.

Donors were healthy HIV-negative adults with no recently reported acute infections or vaccinations. All donors were Caucasian adults living in Nashville, Tennessee, USA. Magnetic negative selection was used to enrich CD4+ T cells, after which naive cells were positively selected on CD45RA and the negative fraction became the memory subset. Blood was collected by leukapheresis, and PBMCs were isolated by Ficoll-Histopaque density gradient centrifugation and then cryopreserved in liquid nitrogen vapor phase. Analytical flow cytometry was used to check the purity and quantity of every magnetically sorted T cell population. Genomic DNA was isolated from each sorted fraction and quantified by UV absorbance on a Nanodrop 2000c. Using the deep immunoSEQ assay, TCR CDR3 regions were amplified from genomic DNA by multiplex PCR. Extracted genomic DNA from each cell subset was spread evenly across all wells of several immunoSEQ 96-well plates, with each plate serving as a replicate. For sorted subsets, around 200 ng genomic DNA, equal to 30,000 to 35,000 T cell genomes, was loaded into each replicate PCR. The purified libraries were quantified using a Qubit 3.0 fluorometer, sized with a Bioanalyzer 2100, and then quantified again using the KAPA Library Quantification kit. A separate single-read 150-cycle Illumina NextSeq 550 flow cell was used to sequence each immunoSEQ 96-well plate. Regarding the original processing steps: Because the immunoSEQ output held only junctional sequences and lacked quality scores, the filtering could not match the filtering applied to full-length reads. Sequences were annotated with PyIR, a Python wrapper for IgBLAST v1.9, and V/J genes and CDR3 were assigned using IMGT germline references. Reads with weak V/J assignments (E-value above 1e-6), missing CDR3, stop codons, out-of-frame junctions, or ambiguous translated residues were removed. V3J clonotypes were defined by identical inferred V gene, J gene, and CDR3 amino acid sequence. The percentage overlap between two repertoires was calculated by dividing the number of shared unique clonotypes by the size of the smaller repertoire. Richness of each repertoire was evaluated using RTK rarefaction, the Chao1 estimator, and Recon v2.1 estimates of unobserved clonotypes. Generation probabilities for all TCRbeta clonotypes obtained by the gDNA method from a few donors were computed using OLGA. Sourced from immuneACCESS, this table was stored by TCRdb with only in-frame sequences that have V and J called. A share of the clones is absent; for the studies checked, an unresolved V gene accounts for under half, and the remainder has no known explanation. Clone size and V and J calls were adopted from that table, with D and trimming inferred from the DNA. The sample records about 2 million clones, 95% of which are singletons. Of the sample, 0.1% to 0.15% is held by the ten largest clones.

Comment on this clone: The antigen this receptor binds is unknown. Base qualities are not recorded, but no much larger clone differs from it by a single base.

Trimmed from V: 0 bases; trimmed from J: 1 base; junction bases lacking a gene match: 11. Including the terminal cysteine and phenylalanine, the CDR3 comprises 18 residues. Just CDR3 DNA is preserved here, 54 bases in frame from base 1. The germline V gene encodes CDR1 SGHNT and CDR2 YYREEE (reference sequence). The rearranged chain carries TRBV5-4 and TRBJ2-7, and TRBD2 matches 9 of the central bases. The clonotype comes from a young man in good health. The material sequenced was naive CD4+ T cells sorted from blood. The cell subset or site label, read with the paper, signifies: CD45RA+ positively selected. The sequenced DNA is TGTGCCAGCAGCTTGGCCGCTACGACTAGCGGCACTTCCTACGAGCAGTACTTC. It codes for CASSLAATTSGTSYEQYF.